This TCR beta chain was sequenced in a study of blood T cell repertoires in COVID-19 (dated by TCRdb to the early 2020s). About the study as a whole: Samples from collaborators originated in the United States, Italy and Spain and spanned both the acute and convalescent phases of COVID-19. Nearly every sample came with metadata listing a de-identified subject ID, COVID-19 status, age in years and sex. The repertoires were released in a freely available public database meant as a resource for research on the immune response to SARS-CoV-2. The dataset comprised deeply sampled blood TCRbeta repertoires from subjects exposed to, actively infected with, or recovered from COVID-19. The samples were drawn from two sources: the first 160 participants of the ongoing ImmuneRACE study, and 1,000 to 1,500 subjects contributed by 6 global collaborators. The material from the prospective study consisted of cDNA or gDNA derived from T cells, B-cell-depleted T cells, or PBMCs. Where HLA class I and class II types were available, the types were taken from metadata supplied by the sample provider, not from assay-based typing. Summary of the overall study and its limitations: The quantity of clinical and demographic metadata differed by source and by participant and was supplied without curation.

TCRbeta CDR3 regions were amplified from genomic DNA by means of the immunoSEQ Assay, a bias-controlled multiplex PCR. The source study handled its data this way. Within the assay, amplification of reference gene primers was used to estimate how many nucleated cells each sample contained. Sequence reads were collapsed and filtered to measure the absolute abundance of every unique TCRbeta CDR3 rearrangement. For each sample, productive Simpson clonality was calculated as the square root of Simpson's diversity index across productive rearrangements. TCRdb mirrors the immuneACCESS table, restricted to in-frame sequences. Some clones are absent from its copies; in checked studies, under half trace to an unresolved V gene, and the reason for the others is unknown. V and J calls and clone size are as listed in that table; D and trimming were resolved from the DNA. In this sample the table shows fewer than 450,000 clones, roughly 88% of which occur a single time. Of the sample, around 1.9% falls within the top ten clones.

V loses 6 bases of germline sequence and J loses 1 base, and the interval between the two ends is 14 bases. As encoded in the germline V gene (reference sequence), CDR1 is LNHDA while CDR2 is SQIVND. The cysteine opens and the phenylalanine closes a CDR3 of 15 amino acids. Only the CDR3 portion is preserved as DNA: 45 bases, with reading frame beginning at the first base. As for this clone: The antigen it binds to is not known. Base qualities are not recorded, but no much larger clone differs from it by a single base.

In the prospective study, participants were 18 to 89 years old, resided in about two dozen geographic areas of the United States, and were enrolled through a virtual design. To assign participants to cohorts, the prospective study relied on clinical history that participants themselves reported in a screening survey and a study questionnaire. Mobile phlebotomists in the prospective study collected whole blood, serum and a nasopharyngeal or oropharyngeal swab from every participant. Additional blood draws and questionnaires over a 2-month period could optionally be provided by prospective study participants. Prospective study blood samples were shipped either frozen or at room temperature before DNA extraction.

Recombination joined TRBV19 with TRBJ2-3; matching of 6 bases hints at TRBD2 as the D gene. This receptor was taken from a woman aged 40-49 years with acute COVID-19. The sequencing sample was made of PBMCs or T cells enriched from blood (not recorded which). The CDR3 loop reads CASSRLGGGTDTQYF. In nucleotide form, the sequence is TGTGCCAGTAGCCGCTTAGGCGGGGGCACAGATACGCAGTATTTT.